Below, 12 T cell receptor beta chains from the same sample are listed, as sequenced in a study of blood T cell repertoires in COVID-19. The repertoire was sequenced with immunoSEQ multiplex PCR; TCRdb's copy has only in-frame clones and lacks some. The sample yields more than 200,000 clones, just over 85% seen once. Material: PBMCs or T cells enriched from blood (not recorded which). The origin of the receptors is a man aged 35-49 years who had recovered from COVID-19.

The CDR3 DNA sequence: TGTGCCAGCAGTGTTCAACCAACTCAGGGGATTGTGACCTACGAGCAGTACTTC. Protein product: CASSVQPTQGIVTYEQYF. The V call is TRBV6-1, the J call TRBJ2-7, with D tentatively TRBD1 (6 bases). This CDR3 contains 18 residues. The V end was cut by 4 bases, the J end by 2 bases, with 24 bases between. The germline gives CDR1 MNHNS, CDR2 SASEGT.

The V call is TRBV5-6, the J call TRBJ2-1, with TRBD2 identical over 8 bases. This CDR3 spans 15 amino acids. V gave up 4 bases and J gave up 1 base; unmatched junction bases: 4. CDR1 is SGHDT and CDR2 is YYEEEE in the germline V gene. CDR3: CASSQLAASYNEQFF. Written as DNA, the CDR3 is TGTGCCAGCAGCCAACTAGCGGCTTCCTACAATGAGCAGTTCTTC.

V gene TRBV6-5 combines with J gene TRBJ1-1; D may be TRBD1 (6 bases). From germline, CDR1 is MNHEY and CDR2 SVGAGI. The CDR3 is 14 amino acids. V lost 5 bases and J 3 bases, leaving 13 bases between the germline ends. The CDR3 reads CASSNAGADTEAFF. In DNA form, the CDR3 reads TGTGCCAGCAGTAACGCGGGGGCGGACACTGAAGCTTTCTTT.

In this sample, this clone turned up a few times. This rearrangement joins TRBV30 to TRBJ1-2; a weak D match, TRBD1 (5 bases). Trimming removed 6 bases from V and 1 base from J, with 9 bases in between. The CDR3 totals 12 residues. The germline V gene encodes CDR1 GTSNPN and CDR2 SVGIG (reference sequence). CDR3 DNA sequence: TGTGCCTGTATGACAGTTAACTATGGCTACACCTTC. This sequence encodes CACMTVNYGYTF.

The chain carries TRBV7-2 and TRBJ2-3; 10 positions match TRBD1. Looked up from germline, CDR1 is SGHTA and CDR2 is FQGNSA. V lost 1 base and J lost 1; bases outside the gene matches: 5. The CDR3 spans 17 residues. CDR3 protein: CASSLETGGMRTDTQYF. The CDR3 DNA sequence: TGTGCCAGCAGCTTAGAGACAGGGGGCATGCGCACAGATACGCAGTATTTT.

The chain has TRBV7-2 and TRBJ2-3; D not certain. The CDR3 contains 15 residues. Germline CDR1 reads SGHTA; CDR2 reads FQGNSA. The V end lost 1 base, the J end lost 0 bases, and 8 bases lay between the germline ends. The CDR3 bases are TGTGCCAGCAGCTTAGGGCTTCCTAGCACAGATACGCAGTATTTT. Its protein product is CASSLGLPSTDTQYF.

The V call is TRBV10-3, the J call TRBJ2-5; maybe TRBD2 (5 bases). This CDR3 has 16 residues. V dropped 0 bases and J dropped 1 base, with 12 bases sitting between them. CDR1 and CDR2 from the germline V gene are ENHRY and SYGVKD. CDR3 DNA sequence: TGTGCCATCAGTGAGTCGATAGGACTCAGCCAAGAGACCCAGTACTTC. Amino acid sequence: CAISESIGLSQETQYF.

CDR3 amino acids: CASSPGQGAMLIGYF. The CDR3 DNA is TGTGCCAGCAGCCCAGGACAGGGGGCTATGTTGATAGGGTACTTC. J is TRBJ2-7 and V is TRBV7-2; TRBD1 aligns across 11 bases. V was pared by 5 bases and J by 12 bases, with 15 bases of the junction left unmatched. The CDR3 totals 15 residues. Germline CDR1 and CDR2: SGHTA and FQGNSA. The entire variable domain, with the rest obtained from reference TRBV7-2 and TRBJ2-7, is as follows: GAGVSQSPSNKVTEKGKDVELRCDPISGHTALYWYRQSLGQGLEFLIYFQGNSAPDKSGLPSDRFSAERTGGSVSTLTIQRTQQEDSAVYLCASSPGQGAMLIGYFGPGTRLTVT.

The chain has TRBV5-4 and TRBJ2-1; 13 positions agree with TRBD2. CDR1 and CDR2 (germline): SGHNT, YYREEE (reference sequence). The V and J ends lost 3 bases and 7 bases, in that order; junction bases with no gene match: 7. The CDR3 loop spans 16 amino acids. Here the CDR3 reads CASSSLTSGRQNEQFF. In DNA, the CDR3 is TGTGCCAGCAGCTCCCTGACTAGCGGGAGGCAGAATGAGCAGTTCTTC. The full variable domain, with the rest looked up from reference TRBV5-4 and TRBJ2-1, is ETGVTQSPTHLIKTRGQQVTLRCSSQSGHNTVSWYQQALGQGPQFIFQYYREEENGRGNFPPRFSGLQFPNYSSELNVNALELDDSALYLCASSSLTSGRQNEQFFGPGTRLTVL.

The rearrangement uses TRBV10-3 and TRBJ2-7; 10 nucleotides line up with TRBD1. This CDR3 spans 14 amino acids. Trimming cost V 4 bases and J 7 bases; bases outside gene matches: 7. Per germline, CDR1 ENHRY and CDR2 SYGVKD. The CDR3 region is CAISAGTGVGEQYF. CDR3 in DNA: TGTGCCATCAGTGCGGGGACAGGGGTGGGTGAGCAGTACTTC.

The chain is built from TRBV18 and TRBJ2-3, with 7 bases identical to TRBD2. Per germline, CDR1 KGHSH and CDR2 LQKENI. The trim removed 2 bases at V and 2 bases at J, leaving 7 bases unmatched. The CDR3 is made up of 16 amino acids. As DNA, the CDR3 is TGTGCCAGCTCACCAATTACTAGCGTCCCCACAGATACGCAGTATTTT. The encoded protein is CASSPITSVPTDTQYF.

This rearrangement joins TRBV3-1 (or the pseudogene TRBV3-2) to TRBJ2-7; 7 bases match TRBD2. The ends lost 0 bases at V and 2 bases at J; junction bases unmatched: 10. In germline, CDR1 is LGHDT, CDR2 YNNKEL (reference sequence). This CDR3 comprises 17 residues. The CDR3 sequence: CASSQEGGVAGAYEQYF. In nucleotides, the CDR3 is TGTGCCAGCAGCCAAGAGGGGGGGGTAGCGGGCGCCTACGAGCAGTACTTC.